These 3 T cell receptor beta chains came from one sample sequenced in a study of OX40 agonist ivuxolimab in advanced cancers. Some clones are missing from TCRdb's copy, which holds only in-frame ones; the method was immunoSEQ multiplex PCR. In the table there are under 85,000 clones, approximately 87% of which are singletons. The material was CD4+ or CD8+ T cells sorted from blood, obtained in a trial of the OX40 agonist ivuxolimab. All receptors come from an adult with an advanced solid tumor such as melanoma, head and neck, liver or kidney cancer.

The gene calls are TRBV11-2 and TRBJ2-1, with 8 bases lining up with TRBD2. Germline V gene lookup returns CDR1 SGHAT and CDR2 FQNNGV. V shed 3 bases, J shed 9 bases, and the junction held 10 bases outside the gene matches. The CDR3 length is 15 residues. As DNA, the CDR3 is TGTGCCAGCAGCTTCCGGGGGGGAAAGGTGAGTGAGCAGTTCTTC. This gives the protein CASSFRGGKVSEQFF.

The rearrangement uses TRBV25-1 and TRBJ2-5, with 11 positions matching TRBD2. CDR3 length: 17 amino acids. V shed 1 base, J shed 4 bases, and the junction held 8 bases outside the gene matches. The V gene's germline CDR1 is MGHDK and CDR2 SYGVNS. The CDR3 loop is CASSEFSGGAGGETQYF. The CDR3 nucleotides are TGTGCCAGCAGTGAATTTAGCGGGGGGGCCGGGGGAGAGACCCAGTACTTC.

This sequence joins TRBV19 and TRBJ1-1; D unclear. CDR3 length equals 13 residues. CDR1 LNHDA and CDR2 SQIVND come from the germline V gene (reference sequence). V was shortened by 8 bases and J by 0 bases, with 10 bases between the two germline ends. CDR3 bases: TGTGCCAGTGCGGGTAATTTGAACACTGAAGCTTTCTTT. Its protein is CASAGNLNTEAFF.